This entry describes one TCR beta chain. Antigen: not known. This specimen belongs to a study of T cell responses to AZD1222 COVID-19 vaccine. Regarding the study as a whole: The study sampled repertoires only after the peak T cell response. The sample set comprised mostly white British donors with more females, and clonal diversity was possibly underestimated. Close to half of spike-specific TCRs reportedly recognize unmutated variant regions. Recipients of AZD1222 seropositive at baseline numbered only 5 to 7.

Looked up from germline, CDR1 is LNHNV and CDR2 is YYDKDF (reference sequence). The CDR3 is 16 amino acids. Germline trimming cut 1 base from V and 5 bases from J; bases unmatched to any gene: 7. TCRdb's copy holds only in-frame clones and misses some; the assay was immunoSEQ multiplex PCR. The data show about 75,000 clones, about 87% seen once. The source material was peripheral blood, sampled 28 days after the second dose of the MenACWY control vaccine. V is TRBV15 and J is TRBJ2-1; 8 bases agree with TRBD2. The TCR sequence derives from an adult who received the MenACWY meningococcal vaccine as a control. CDR3 nucleotide sequence: TGTGCCACCAGCAGAGCCTTCGGGGGGGACCACAATGAGCAGTTCTTC. Protein sequence: CATSRAFGGDHNEQFF. Filled out from reference TRBV15 and TRBJ2-1, the complete variable domain reads DAMVIQNPRYQVTQFGKPVTLSCSQTLNHNVMYWYQQKSSQAPKLLFHYYDKDFNNEADTPDNFQSRRPNTSFCFLDIRSPGLGDTAMYLCATSRAFGGDHNEQFFGPGTRLTVL.